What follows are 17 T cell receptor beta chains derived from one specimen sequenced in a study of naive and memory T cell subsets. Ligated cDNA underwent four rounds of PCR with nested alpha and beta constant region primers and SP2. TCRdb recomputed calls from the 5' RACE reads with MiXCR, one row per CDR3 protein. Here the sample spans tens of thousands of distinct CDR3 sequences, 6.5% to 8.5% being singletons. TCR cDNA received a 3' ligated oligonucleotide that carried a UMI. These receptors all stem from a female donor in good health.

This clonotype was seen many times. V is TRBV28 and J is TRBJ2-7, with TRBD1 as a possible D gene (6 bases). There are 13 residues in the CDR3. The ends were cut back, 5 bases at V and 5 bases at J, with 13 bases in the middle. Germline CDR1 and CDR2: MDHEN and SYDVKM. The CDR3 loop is CASSKAGTNEQYF. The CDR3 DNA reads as TGTGCCAGCAGTAAAGCAGGGACAAACGAGCAGTACTTC.

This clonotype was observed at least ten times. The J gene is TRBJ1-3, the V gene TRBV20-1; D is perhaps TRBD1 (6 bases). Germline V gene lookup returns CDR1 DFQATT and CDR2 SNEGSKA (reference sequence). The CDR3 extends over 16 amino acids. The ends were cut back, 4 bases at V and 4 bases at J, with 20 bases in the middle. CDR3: CSAKGYTTGSGNTIYF. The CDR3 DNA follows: TGCAGTGCTAAGGGTTACACAACAGGGTCAGGAAACACCATATATTTT.

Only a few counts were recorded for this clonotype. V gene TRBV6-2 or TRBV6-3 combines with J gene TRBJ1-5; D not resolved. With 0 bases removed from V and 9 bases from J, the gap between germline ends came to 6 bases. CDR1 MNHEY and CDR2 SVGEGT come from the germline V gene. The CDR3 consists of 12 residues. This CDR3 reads CASSYSQPPQHF. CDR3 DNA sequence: TGTGCCAGCAGTTACTCCCAGCCGCCCCAGCATTTT.

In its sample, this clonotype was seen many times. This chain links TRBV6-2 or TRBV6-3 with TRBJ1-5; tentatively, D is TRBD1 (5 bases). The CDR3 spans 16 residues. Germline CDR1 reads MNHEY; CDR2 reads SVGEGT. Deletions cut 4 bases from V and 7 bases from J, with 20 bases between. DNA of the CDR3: TGTGCCAGCAGTTCCTGGTCGAGGCGTGGGACGCAGCCCCAGCATTTT. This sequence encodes CASSSWSRRGTQPQHF.

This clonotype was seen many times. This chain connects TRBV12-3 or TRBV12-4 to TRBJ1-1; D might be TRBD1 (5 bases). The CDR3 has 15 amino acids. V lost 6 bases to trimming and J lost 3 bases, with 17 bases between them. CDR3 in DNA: TGTGCCAGCAGACGGACCCTAGGGGAGTACACTGAAGCTTTCTTT. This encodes CASRRTLGEYTEAFF.

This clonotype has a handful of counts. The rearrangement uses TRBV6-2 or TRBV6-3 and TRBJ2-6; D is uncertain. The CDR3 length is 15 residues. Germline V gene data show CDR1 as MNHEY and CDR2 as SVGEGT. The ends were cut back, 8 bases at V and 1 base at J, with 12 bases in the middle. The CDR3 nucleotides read TGTGCCAGCGAAGAGTCCTCATCTGGGGCCAACGTCCTGACTTTC. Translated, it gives CASEESSSGANVLTF.

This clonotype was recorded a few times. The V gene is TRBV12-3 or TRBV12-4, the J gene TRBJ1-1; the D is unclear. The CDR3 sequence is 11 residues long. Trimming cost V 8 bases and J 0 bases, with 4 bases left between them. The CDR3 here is CASFVNTEAFF. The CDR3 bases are TGTGCCAGCTTTGTGAACACTGAAGCTTTCTTT.

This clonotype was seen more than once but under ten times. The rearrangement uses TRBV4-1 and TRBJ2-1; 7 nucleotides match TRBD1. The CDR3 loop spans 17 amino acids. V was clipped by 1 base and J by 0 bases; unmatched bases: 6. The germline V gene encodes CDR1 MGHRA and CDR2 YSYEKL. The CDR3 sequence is CASSQGARGSSYNEQFF. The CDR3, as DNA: TGCGCCAGCAGCCAAGGGGCCAGGGGGAGCTCCTACAATGAGCAGTTCTTC.

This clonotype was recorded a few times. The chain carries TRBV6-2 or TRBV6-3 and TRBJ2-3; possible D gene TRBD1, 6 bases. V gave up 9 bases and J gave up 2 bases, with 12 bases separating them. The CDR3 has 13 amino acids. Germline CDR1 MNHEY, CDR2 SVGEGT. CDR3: CASLGTTTDTQYF. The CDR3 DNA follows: TGTGCCAGTCTTGGGACAACCACAGATACGCAGTATTTT.

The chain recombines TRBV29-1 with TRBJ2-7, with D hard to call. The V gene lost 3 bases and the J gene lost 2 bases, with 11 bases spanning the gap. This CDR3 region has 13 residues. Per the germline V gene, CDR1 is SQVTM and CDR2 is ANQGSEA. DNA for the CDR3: TGCAGCGTTGATTTAGCCGGAACCTACGAGCAGTACTTC. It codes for CSVDLAGTYEQYF.

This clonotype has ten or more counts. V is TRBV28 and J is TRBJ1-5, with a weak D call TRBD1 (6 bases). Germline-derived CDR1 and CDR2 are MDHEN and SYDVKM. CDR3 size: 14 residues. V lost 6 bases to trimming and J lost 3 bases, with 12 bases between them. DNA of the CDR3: TGTGCCAGCAGACCTGACAGGAACAATCAGCCCCAGCATTTT. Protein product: CASRPDRNNQPQHF.

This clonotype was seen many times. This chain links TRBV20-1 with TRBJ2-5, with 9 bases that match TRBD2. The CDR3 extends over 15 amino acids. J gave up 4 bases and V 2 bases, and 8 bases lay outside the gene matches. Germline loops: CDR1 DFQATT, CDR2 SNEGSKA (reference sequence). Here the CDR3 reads CSARKGGGARETQYF. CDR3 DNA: TGCAGTGCTAGAAAAGGCGGGGGGGCAAGAGAGACCCAGTACTTC.

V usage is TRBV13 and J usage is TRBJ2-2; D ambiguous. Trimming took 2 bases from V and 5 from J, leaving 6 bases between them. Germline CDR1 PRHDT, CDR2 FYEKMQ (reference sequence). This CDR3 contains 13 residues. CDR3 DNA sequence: TGTGCCAGCAGCTTAACCTGGACCGGGGAGCTGTTTTTT. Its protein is CASSLTWTGELFF.

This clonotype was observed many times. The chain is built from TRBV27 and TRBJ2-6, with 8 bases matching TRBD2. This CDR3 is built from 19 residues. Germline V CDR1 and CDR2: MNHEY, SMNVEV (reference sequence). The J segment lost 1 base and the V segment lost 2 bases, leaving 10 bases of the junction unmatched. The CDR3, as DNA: TGTGCCAGCAGTTTACGGGGGGGCAATCTTCTATCTGGGGCCAACGTCCTGACTTTC. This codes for CASSLRGGNLLSGANVLTF. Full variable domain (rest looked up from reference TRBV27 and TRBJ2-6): EAQVTQNPRYLITVTGKKLTVTCSQNMNHEYMSWYRQDPGLGLRQIYYSMNVEVTDKGDVPEGYKVSRKEKRNFPLILESPSPNQTSLYFCASSLRGGNLLSGANVLTFGAGSRLTVL.

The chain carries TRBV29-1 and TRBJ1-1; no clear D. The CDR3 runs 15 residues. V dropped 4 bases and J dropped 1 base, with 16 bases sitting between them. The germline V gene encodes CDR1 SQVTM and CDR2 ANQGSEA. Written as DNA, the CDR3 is TGCAGCGTTGTTGGTCGGTCTGGTGCGAACACTGAAGCTTTCTTT. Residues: CSVVGRSGANTEAFF.

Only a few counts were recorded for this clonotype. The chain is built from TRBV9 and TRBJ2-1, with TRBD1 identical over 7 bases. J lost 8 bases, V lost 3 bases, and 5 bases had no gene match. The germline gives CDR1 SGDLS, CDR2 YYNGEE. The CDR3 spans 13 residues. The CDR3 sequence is CASSAPTGYEQFF. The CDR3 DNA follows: TGTGCCAGCAGCGCACCGACAGGGTATGAGCAGTTCTTC.

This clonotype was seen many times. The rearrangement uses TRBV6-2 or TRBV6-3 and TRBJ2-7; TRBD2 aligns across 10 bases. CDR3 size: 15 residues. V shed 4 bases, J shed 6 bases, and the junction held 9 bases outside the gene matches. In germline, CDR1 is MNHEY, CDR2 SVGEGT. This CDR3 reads CASSSISGGIAEQYF. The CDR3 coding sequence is TGTGCCAGCAGTTCCATTAGCGGGGGGATAGCCGAGCAGTACTTC.